The source of this TCR beta chain is a study of T-cell memory formation after mild COVID-19. The study, taken as a whole, reports: Pre-infection memory carried some responding clones, suggesting that cross-reactive memory joined.

This clonotype has a handful of counts. As yet, its antigen is unknown. One end of the junction is discordant with germline, which a read error may explain. The CDR3 is 13 residues long. Germline loops: CDR1 SGHTA, CDR2 FQGTGA. TCRdb re-called the 5' RACE reads through MiXCR, storing one row per CDR3 protein. Of some 46,000 distinct CDR3 sequences listed, about 6.3% are singletons. The sequenced sample was PBMCs or a T cell subset sorted from them (not recorded which). The rearrangement links TRBV7-3 to TRBJ1-1; 7 nucleotides align to TRBD1. The TCR comes from an adult who had mild COVID-19 (a few samples of this study predate the infection). Cell type and time point are not known. CDR3 loop: CASSLRAGGRVSF. The CDR3 DNA reads TGTGCCAGCAGCTTAAGGGCAGGGGGGAGAGTTTCCTTT.